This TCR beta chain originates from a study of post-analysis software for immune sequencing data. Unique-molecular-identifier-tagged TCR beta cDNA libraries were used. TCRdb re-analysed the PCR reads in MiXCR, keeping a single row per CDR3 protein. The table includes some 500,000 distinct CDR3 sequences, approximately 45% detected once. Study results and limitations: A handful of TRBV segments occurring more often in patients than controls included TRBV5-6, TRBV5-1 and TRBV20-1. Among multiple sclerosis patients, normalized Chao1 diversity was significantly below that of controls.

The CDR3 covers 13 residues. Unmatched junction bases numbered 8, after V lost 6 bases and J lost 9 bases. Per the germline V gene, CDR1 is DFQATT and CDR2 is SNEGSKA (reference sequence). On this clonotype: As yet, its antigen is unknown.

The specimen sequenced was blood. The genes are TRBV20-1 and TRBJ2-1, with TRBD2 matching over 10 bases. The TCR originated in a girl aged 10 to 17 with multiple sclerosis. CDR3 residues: CSAIRTSGIEQFF. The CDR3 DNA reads TGCAGTGCAATCCGGACTAGCGGTATTGAGCAGTTCTTC.